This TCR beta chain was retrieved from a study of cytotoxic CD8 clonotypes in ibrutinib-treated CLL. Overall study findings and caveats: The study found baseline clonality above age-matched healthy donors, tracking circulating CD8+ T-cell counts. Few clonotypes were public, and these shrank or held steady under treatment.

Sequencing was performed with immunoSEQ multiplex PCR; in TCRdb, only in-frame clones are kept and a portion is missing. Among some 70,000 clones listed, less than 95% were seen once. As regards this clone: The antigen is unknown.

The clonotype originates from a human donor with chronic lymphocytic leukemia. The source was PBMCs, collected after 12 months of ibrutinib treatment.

The CDR3 DNA reads TGTGCCAGCAGCCTAAGAGAAACAGGGGGTACTGAAGCTTTCTTT. It translates to CASSLRETGGTEAFF. The V and J genes are TRBV7-2 and TRBJ1-1; 8 bases match TRBD1. From germline, CDR1 is SGHTA and CDR2 FQGNSA. With 5 bases clipped from V and 5 bases from J, the junction kept 10 bases outside the gene matches. CDR3 length equals 15 residues.